The rows below give T cell receptor beta chains drawn from one sample of a study of technical replicates of blood from a few donors. The repertoire was sequenced with immunoSEQ multiplex PCR; TCRdb's copy has only in-frame clones and lacks some. The sample contains tens of thousands of clones, about 88% of which appear only once. Material for sequencing was PBMCs. All receptors derive from a human donor in good health. Some clones in this sample may be carry-over from other donors' samples. CDR3s include the opening cysteine and the closing phenylalanine or tryptophan. Fields, in order: clone size, CDR3 length, J gene, V gene, D gene, CDR3 DNA, CDR3 protein. D genes are given only for firm matches. A row's size may be missing; if present it is once, few, many or a size class.

. | 14 | TRBJ1-1 | TRBV30 | TRBD1 | TGTGCCTGGGCCCATGGGACAGGGAATACCGAAGCTTTCTTT | CAWAHGTGNTEAFF
. | 16 | TRBJ1-3 | TRBV2 | TRBD1 | TGTGCCAGCAGGGAACAGGGGCATTTCTCTGGAAACACCATATATTTT | CASREQGHFSGNTIYF
. | 11 | TRBJ2-7 | TRBV2 | . | TGTGCCAGCAGTGTTCTGGCGGGGCAGTACTTC | CASSVLAGQYF
. | 13 | TRBJ1-6 | TRBV14 | . | TGTGCCAGCAGCCGCCAACAGCTCTCACCCCTCCACTTT | CASSRQQLSPLHF
. | 13 | TRBJ2-5 | TRBV25-1 | . | TGTGCCAGCAGTGTCGGGGGGCTCGAGACCCAGTACTTC | CASSVGGLETQYF
. | 15 | TRBJ2-1 | TRBV5-1 | TRBD2 | TGCGCCAGCAGCTTAGCGGGAGGTATCTACAATGAGCAGTTCTTC | CASSLAGGIYNEQFF
. | 15 | TRBJ1-5 | TRBV19 | . | TGTGCCAGTAGTATGCTGGCAGGGGGCAATCAGCCCCAGCATTTT | CASSMLAGGNQPQHF
few | 15 | TRBJ2-2 | TRBV27 | TRBD1 | TGTGCCAGCAGCCGTCAGGGGGAATTGACCGGGGAGCTGTTTTTT | CASSRQGELTGELFF
once | 16 | TRBJ2-2 | TRBV7-8 | TRBD2 | TGTGCCAGCAGCTTAGGACTAGCGGGGAACACCGGGGAGCTGTTTTTT | CASSLGLAGNTGELFF
. | 14 | TRBJ2-5 | TRBV2 | . | TGTGCCAGCAGTCTTTCTAGCGCACAAGAGACCCAGTACTTC | CASSLSSAQETQYF
. | 15 | TRBJ2-5 | TRBV9 | . | TGTGCCAGCAGCGTATCACCGGTTCCCCAAGAGACCCAGTACTTC | CASSVSPVPQETQYF
. | 15 | TRBJ1-2 | TRBV27 | TRBD1 | TGTGCCAGCAGCGGGGGGGACAGCCCTAACTATGGCTACACCTTC | CASSGGDSPNYGYTF
. | 13 | TRBJ2-3 | TRBV5-1 | . | TGCGCCAGCCACCTGTGGCCGGGAGATACGCAGTATTTT | CASHLWPGDTQYF
. | 15 | TRBJ1-3 | TRBV18 | TRBD1 | TGTGCCAGCTCACCCGGCAGGGGGCAAGGAAACACCATATATTTT | CASSPGRGQGNTIYF
. | 13 | TRBJ2-7 | TRBV7-2 | . | TGTGCCAGCAGCTTAAAGAGCTCCTACGAGCAGTACTTC | CASSLKSSYEQYF
. | 13 | TRBJ2-7 | TRBV6-1 | . | TGTGCCAGCAGTGAATTCAGCGGCTACGAGCAGTACTTC | CASSEFSGYEQYF
once | 13 | TRBJ2-5 | TRBV7-9 | TRBD1 | TGTGCCAGCAGCTCCCGGGACAGTTGGACCCAGTACTTC | CASSSRDSWTQYF
. | 15 | TRBJ2-5 | TRBV7-9 | TRBD2 | TGTGCCAGCAGTTCCGGGACTAGCGGCCAAGAGACCCAGTACTTC | CASSSGTSGQETQYF
few | 16 | TRBJ2-3 | TRBV7-3 | TRBD2 | TGTGCCAGCAGCATCCGAGTAGCGGGAAACACAGATACGCAGTATTTT | CASSIRVAGNTDTQYF
. | 12 | TRBJ1-2 | TRBV2 | . | TGTGCCAGCAGAGAAGCAGGGGATGGCTACACCTTC | CASREAGDGYTF
. | 15 | TRBJ1-5 | TRBV5-8 | TRBD1 | TGTGCCAGCAGCAACCTCGGACAGGGGTTCCAGCCCCAGCATTTT | CASSNLGQGFQPQHF
. | 14 | TRBJ1-5 | TRBV30 | . | TGTGCCTGGAGCCGGGGGAACGTAGGCCTGCCCCAGCATTTT | CAWSRGNVGLPQHF
. | 14 | TRBJ2-6 | TRBV6-6 | . | TGTGCCAGCAGCACCTGGGCCGGGGCCAACGTCCTGACTTTC | CASSTWAGANVLTF
few | 17 | TRBJ1-4 | TRBV4-1 | . | TGCGCCAGCAGCCAAGACGTGCCGGGACACCGTTTGGAAAAACTGTTTTTT | CASSQDVPGHRLEKLFF
. | 15 | TRBJ1-2 | TRBV4-1 | TRBD1 | TGCGCCAGCAGCCGGGACAGGGTGGGGACCTATGGCTACACCTTC | CASSRDRVGTYGYTF
. | 13 | TRBJ2-2 | TRBV7-8 | . | TGTGCCAGCAGCTTAGATCGGGCCGGGGAGCTGTTTTTT | CASSLDRAGELFF
. | 16 | TRBJ2-1 | TRBV4-1 | TRBD2 | TGCGCCAGCAGCCAGGTGGGACTAGCGGTCCACAATGAGCAGTTCTTC | CASSQVGLAVHNEQFF
. | 16 | TRBJ2-7 | TRBV4-1 | TRBD2 | TGCGCCAGCAGCCAACCACTAGCGGGGTCACTTGGCGAGCAGTACTTC | CASSQPLAGSLGEQYF
. | 14 | TRBJ2-2 | TRBV19 | TRBD2 | TGTGCCAGAATACTAGCGGGACACACCGGGGAGCTGTTTTTT | CARILAGHTGELFF
. | 13 | TRBJ1-1 | TRBV11-2 | . | TGTGCCAGCAGCTTAATCGGGAACACTGAAGCTTTCTTT | CASSLIGNTEAFF
. | 17 | TRBJ1-5 | TRBV6-1 | . | TGTGCCAGCAGTGTCCCGGGACACGATTATAGCAATCAGCCCCAGCATTTT | CASSVPGHDYSNQPQHF
few | 14 | TRBJ2-2 | TRBV6-4 | TRBD1 | TGTGCCAGCAGGAGACAGGGGGACACCGGGGAGCTGTTTTTT | CASRRQGDTGELFF
. | 17 | TRBJ1-4 | TRBV12-5 | . | TGTGCTAGTGGTCCCGGCCCTGTCAGGGCAACTAATGAAAAACTGTTTTTT | CASGPGPVRATNEKLFF
. | 15 | TRBJ1-4 | TRBV7-2 | . | TGTGCCAGCAGCTTAGAGACCGCGGGTAATGAAAAACTGTTTTTT | CASSLETAGNEKLFF
. | 15 | TRBJ2-2 | TRBV2 | TRBD1 | TGTGCCAGTCAGGCCCAGGGGGCGTTGACCGGGGAGCTGTTTTTT | CASQAQGALTGELFF
. | 15 | TRBJ2-1 | TRBV6-1 | TRBD2 | TGTGCCAGCAGGACACTAGCGGGGGCTTACAATGAGCAGTTCTTC | CASRTLAGAYNEQFF
. | 15 | TRBJ1-5 | TRBV27 | TRBD1 | TGTGCCAGCAGGAGTCGACAGGGGTACAATCAGCCCCAGCATTTT | CASRSRQGYNQPQHF
few | 14 | TRBJ2-3 | TRBV5-4 | . | TGTGCCAGCAGCTTGGCCCAGGGGCCAGATACGCAGTATTTT | CASSLAQGPDTQYF
. | 16 | TRBJ2-7 | TRBV4-1 | TRBD1 | TGCGCCAGCAGCCACCCACCGAGGCAGGGACAGGTCGAGCAGTACTTC | CASSHPPRQGQVEQYF
. | 16 | TRBJ1-5 | TRBV19 | . | TGTGCCAGTAGTATCCCCTGGGGGCAGGGCTATCAGCCCCAGCATTTT | CASSIPWGQGYQPQHF
once | 13 | TRBJ2-7 | TRBV30 | TRBD1 | TGTGCCTGGGGGACAGGGGTGATCCACGAGCAGTACTTC | CAWGTGVIHEQYF
. | 16 | TRBJ2-2 | TRBV7-2 | TRBD2 | TGTGCCAGCAGCTTCCCCGGGACTAGCGGACCCGGGGAGCTGTTTTTT | CASSFPGTSGPGELFF
. | 13 | TRBJ1-4 | TRBV12-5 | . | TGTGCTAGTGGTGTCGGGACTCGTGAAAAACTGTTTTTT | CASGVGTREKLFF
. | 14 | TRBJ1-4 | TRBV7-9 | TRBD1 | TGTGCCAGCAGCCCGGACAGGGGGTCTGAAAAACTGTTTTTT | CASSPDRGSEKLFF